A selection of T cell receptor beta chains follows, all from one sample in a study of blood T cells in healthy people across ages. TCRdb ran MiXCR on the 5' RACE reads and lists one entry per CDR3 protein. The sample carries about 1.6 million distinct CDR3 sequences, about 32% recorded once. The sequencing input was blood. The source of these receptors is a woman aged 25 to 39 in good health. Both conserved end residues are part of each CDR3.

j_call v_call cdr3_aa
TRBJ1-5 TRBV6-2/TRBV6-3 CASRYRRTGSNQPQHF
TRBJ2-3 TRBV2 CASSPPLAGGPTDTQYF
TRBJ2-1 TRBV7-2 CASSPRGGLNEQFF
TRBJ1-2 TRBV6-1 CASRGLGGYGYTF
TRBJ1-4 TRBV27 CASSPTRGINEKLFF
TRBJ2-5 TRBV20-1 CSARKRGGQETQYF
TRBJ2-1 TRBV6-1 CASRRPSGSYNEQFF
TRBJ2-7 TRBV7-2 CASSSRGASGGIGYEQYF
- TRBV9 CASTVGWTGEDEQYF
TRBJ2-7 TRBV6-1 CASSELHLPEQYF
TRBJ1-1 TRBV5-8 CASRLARQGTVFF
TRBJ2-6 TRBV5-1 CASSFPVGTVPSGANVLTF
TRBJ2-7 TRBV7-9 CASSSFGYEQYF
TRBJ1-1 TRBV2 CASSESSQGSAFF
TRBJ2-1 TRBV28 CASSPPLASRDMFF
TRBJ2-1 TRBV5-1 CAGSLVYNEQFF
TRBJ1-2 TRBV4-1 CASSRGLDTNYGYTF
TRBJ2-1 TRBV6-2/TRBV6-3 CASKSSLPSQRAHNEQFF
TRBJ2-5 TRBV5-1 CASSSGKLSETQYF
TRBJ2-3 TRBV6-1 CASSVRRGGTDTQYF
TRBJ1-5 TRBV20-1 CSARDPGGQDQPQHF
TRBJ2-1 TRBV7-9 CASNPFSLASSYNEQFF
TRBJ2-5 TRBV29-1 CSVDGPGETQYF
TRBJ2-7 TRBV24-1 CATSEEAGGGSSYQQYF
TRBJ2-2 TRBV12-5 CASGSLGVGELFF
TRBJ2-3 TRBV7-8 CASSLPDWGGRDTQYF
TRBJ1-4 TRBV9 CASTPTGRTNEKLFF
TRBJ2-2 TRBV5-1 CASSLKASENTGELFF